This T cell receptor beta chain was sequenced during a study of blood T cell repertoires in COVID-19. The overall study: Acute and convalescent COVID-19 samples came from the United States, Italy and Spain. The analysed material was cDNA or gDNA that came from T cells, B-cell-depleted T cells, or PBMCs.

Original analysis: Reference gene primer amplification yielded estimated nucleated cell counts. The method was immunoSEQ multiplex PCR; TCRdb's version includes in-frame clones alone and lacks a portion of them. V and J calls and clone size are those listed in that table; D and trimming were worked out from the DNA. The profile shows about 240,000 clones, around 83% of them singletons. CDR1 and CDR2 from the germline V gene are SNHLY and FYNNEI. V was clipped by 6 bases and J by 4 bases; unmatched bases: 8. This CDR3 spans 15 amino acids. The receptor's source is a man younger than 40 who had recovered from COVID-19. Material for sequencing was peripheral blood. V gene TRBV2 combines with J gene TRBJ1-5, with 8 nucleotides matching TRBD1. CDR3 protein: CASRSGTGLNQPQHF. The CDR3 nucleotides are TGTGCCAGCAGGTCCGGGACAGGCTTAAATCAGCCCCAGCATTTT.